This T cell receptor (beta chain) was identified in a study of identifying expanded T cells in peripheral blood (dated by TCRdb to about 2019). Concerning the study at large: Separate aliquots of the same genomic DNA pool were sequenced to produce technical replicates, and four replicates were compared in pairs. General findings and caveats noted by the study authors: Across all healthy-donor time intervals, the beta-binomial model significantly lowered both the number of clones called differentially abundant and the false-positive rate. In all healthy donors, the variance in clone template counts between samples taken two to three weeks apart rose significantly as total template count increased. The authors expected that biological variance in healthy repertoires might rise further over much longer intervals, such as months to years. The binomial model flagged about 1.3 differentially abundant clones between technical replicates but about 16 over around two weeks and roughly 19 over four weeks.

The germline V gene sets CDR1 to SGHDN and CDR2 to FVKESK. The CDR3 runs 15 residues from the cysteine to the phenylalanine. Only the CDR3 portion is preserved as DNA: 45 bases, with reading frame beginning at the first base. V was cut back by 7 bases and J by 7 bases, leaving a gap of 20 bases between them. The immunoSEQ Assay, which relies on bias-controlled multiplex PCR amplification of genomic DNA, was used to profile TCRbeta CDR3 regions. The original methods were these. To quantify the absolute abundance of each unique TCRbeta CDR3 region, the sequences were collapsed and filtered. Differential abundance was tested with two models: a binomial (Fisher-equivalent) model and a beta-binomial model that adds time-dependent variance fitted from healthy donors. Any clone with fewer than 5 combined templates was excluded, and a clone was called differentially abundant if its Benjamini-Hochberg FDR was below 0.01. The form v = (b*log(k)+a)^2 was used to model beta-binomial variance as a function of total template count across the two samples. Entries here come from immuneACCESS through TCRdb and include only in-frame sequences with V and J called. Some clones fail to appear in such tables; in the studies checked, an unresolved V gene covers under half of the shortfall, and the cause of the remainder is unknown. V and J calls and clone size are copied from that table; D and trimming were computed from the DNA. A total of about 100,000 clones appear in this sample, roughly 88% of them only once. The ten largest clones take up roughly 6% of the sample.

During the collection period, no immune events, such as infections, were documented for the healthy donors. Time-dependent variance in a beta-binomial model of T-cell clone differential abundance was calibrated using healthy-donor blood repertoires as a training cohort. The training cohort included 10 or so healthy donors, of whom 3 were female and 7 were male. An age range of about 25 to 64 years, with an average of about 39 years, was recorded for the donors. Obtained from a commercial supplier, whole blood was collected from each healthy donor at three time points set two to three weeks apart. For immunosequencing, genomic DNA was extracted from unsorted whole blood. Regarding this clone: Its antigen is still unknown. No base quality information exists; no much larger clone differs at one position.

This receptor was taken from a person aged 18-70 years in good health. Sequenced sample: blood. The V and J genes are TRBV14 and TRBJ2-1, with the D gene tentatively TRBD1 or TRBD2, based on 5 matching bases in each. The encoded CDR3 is CASIEGTPAGNEQFF. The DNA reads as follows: TGTGCCAGCATCGAGGGGACCCCCGCCGGGAATGAGCAGTTCTTC.